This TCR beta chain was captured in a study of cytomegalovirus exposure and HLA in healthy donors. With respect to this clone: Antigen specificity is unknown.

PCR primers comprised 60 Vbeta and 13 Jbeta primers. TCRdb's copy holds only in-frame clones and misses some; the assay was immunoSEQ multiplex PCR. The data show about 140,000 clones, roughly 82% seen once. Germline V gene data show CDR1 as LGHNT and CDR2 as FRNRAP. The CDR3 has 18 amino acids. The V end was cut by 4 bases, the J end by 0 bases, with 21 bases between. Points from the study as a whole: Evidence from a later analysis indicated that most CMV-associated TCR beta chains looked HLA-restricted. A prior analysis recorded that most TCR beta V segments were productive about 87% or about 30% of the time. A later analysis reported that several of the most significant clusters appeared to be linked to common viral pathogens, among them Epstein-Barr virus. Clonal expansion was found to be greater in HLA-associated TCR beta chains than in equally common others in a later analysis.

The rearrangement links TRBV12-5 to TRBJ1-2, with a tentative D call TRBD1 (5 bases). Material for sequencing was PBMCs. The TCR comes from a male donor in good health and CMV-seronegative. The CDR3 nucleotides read TGTGCTAGTGGTTCCCCATGGGGCCGGGCGCAAGCTAACTATGGCTACACCTTC. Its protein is CASGSPWGRAQANYGYTF.